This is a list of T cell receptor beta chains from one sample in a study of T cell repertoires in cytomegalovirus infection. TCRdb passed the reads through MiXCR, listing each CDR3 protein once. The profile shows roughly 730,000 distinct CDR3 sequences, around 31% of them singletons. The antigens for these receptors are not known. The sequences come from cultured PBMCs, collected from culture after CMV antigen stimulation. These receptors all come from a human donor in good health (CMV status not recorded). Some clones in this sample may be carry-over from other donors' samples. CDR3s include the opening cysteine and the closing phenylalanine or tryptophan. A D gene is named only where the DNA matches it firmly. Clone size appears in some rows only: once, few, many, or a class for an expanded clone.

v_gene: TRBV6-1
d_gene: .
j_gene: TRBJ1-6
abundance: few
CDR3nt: TGTGCCAGCAGTGAGACAGCCTATAATTCACCCCTCCACTTT
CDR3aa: CASSETAYNSPLHF

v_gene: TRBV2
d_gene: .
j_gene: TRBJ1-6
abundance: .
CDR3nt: TGTGCCAGCAGTGACCTGCGAAGGGGTTGGTCACCCCTCCACTTT
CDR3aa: CASSDLRRGWSPLHF

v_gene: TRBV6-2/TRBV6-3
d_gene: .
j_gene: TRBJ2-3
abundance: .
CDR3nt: TGTGCCAGCAGTTACTCGACCCAACAGGGTGGATCGACAGATACGCAGTATTTT
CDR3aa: CASSYSTQQGGSTDTQYF

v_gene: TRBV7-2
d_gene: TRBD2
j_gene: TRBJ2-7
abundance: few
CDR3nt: TGTGCCAGCAGCTTATCTGGAGCTAGCGGGCCCTACGAGCAGTACTTC
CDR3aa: CASSLSGASGPYEQYF

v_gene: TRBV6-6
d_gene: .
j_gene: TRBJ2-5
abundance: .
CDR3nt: TGTGCCAGCAGTTACTCGAGGGGGGCAGAGACCCAGTACTTC
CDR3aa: CASSYSRGAETQYF

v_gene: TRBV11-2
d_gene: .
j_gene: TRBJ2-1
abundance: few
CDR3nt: TGTGCCAGCAGCACCGACCCCTACAATGAGCAGTTCTTC
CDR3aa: CASSTDPYNEQFF

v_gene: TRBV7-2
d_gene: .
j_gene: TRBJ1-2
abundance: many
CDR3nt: TGTGCCAGCAGCTCAGGACAGTATGGCTACACCTTC
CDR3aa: CASSSGQYGYTF

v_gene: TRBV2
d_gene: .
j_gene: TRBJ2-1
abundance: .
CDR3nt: TGTGCCAGCAAACGGGCCCCCAGCTCCTACAATGAGCAGTTCTTC
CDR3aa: CASKRAPSSYNEQFF

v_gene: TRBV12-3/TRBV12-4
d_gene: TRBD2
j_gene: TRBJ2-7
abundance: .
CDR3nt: TGTGCCAGCAGTCTAGCGGGGTTAGGAGAGTACTTC
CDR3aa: CASSLAGLGEYF

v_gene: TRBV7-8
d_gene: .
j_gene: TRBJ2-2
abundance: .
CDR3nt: TGTGCCAGCAGCTTAACCCCGAACACCGGGGAGCTGTTTTTT
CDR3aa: CASSLTPNTGELFF

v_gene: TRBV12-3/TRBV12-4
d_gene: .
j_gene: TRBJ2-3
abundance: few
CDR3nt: TGTGCCAGCAGAACAAGGGGCAAAGATACGCAGTATTTT
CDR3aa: CASRTRGKDTQYF

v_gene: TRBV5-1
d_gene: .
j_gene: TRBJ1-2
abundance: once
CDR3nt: TGCGCCAGCAGCTTGGGGACAGCCGGTCTCTATGGCTACACCTTC
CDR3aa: CASSLGTAGLYGYTF

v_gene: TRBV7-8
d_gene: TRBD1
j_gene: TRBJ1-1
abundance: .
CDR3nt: TGTGCCAGCAGCTCGACGGGACAGGGGAGCACTGAAGCTTTCTTT
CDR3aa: CASSSTGQGSTEAFF

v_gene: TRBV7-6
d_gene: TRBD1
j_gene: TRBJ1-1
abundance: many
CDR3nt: TGTGCCAGCAGCGGACCGGGACAGACTCTGAACACTGAAGCTTTCTTT
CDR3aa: CASSGPGQTLNTEAFF

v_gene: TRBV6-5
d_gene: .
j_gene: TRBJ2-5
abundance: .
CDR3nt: TGTGCCAGCAGTTTCCGGGACCCGCCTCAAGAGACCCAGTACTTC
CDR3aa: CASSFRDPPQETQYF

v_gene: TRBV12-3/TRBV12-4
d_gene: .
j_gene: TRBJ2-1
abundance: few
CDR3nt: TGTGCCAGCAGCCCTGGACCACCTGGGGAGTTCTTC
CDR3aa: CASSPGPPGEFF

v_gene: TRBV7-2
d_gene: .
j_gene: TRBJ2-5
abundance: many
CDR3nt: TGTGCCAGCAGCTATAGGGGCTCGGAGACCCAGTACTTC
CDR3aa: CASSYRGSETQYF

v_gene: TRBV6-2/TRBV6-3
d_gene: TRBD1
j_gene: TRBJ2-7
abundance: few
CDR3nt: TGTGCCAGCAGTTGGGCCGGGACAGGATCGTACGAGCAGTACTTC
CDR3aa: CASSWAGTGSYEQYF

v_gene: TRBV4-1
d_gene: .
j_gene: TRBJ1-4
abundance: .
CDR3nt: TGCGCCAGCAGCGTCCTGGCGGTCAATGAAAAACTGTTTTTT
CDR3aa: CASSVLAVNEKLFF

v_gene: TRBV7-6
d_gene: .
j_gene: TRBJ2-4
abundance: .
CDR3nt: TGTGCCAGCAGCCCGAACGACTTAAACATTCAGTACTTC
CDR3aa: CASSPNDLNIQYF

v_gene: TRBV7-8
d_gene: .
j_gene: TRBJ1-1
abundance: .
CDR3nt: TGTGCCAGCAGCCGCCGGGCAGTGGAAGCTTTCTTT
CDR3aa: CASSRRAVEAFF

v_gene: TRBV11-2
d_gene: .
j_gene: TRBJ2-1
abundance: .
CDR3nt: TGTGCCAGCAGCTTAGGGGGCATAGATTACAATGAGCAGTTCTTC
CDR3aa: CASSLGGIDYNEQFF

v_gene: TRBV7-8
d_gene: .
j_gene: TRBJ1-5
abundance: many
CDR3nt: TGTGCCAGCAGCTTAGTGGTCAGGGAGGGCAATCAGCCCCAGCATTTT
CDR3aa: CASSLVVREGNQPQHF

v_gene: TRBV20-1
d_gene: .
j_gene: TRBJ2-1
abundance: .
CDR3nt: .
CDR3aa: CSASSGTFGIGASFF

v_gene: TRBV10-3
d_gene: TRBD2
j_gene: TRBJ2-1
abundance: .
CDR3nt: TGTGCCATCAGTGAGGGACGGGTAGCGGGGACAAACAATGAGCAGTTCTTC
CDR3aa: CAISEGRVAGTNNEQFF

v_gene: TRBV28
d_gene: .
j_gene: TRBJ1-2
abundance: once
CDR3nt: TGTGCCAGCAGTTTCCCGGGGGAGAGCTACACCTTC
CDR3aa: CASSFPGESYTF

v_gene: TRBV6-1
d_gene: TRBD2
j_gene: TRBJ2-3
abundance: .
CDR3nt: TGTGCCAGCAGTGAATGGGAGGGTGTAGATACGCAGTATTTT
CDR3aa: CASSEWEGVDTQYF

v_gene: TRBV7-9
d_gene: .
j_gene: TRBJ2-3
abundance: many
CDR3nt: TGTGCCAGCAGACTTGGACAATTCCGCACAGATACGCAGTATTTT
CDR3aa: CASRLGQFRTDTQYF

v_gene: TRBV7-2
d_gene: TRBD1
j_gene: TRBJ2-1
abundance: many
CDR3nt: TGTGCCAGCAGCTTAAGGGACAGGGGCTCCTACAATGAGCAGTTCTTC
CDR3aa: CASSLRDRGSYNEQFF

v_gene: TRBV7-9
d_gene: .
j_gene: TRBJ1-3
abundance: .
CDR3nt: TGTGCCAGCACCCACCCCGGAAACACCATATATTTT
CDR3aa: CASTHPGNTIYF

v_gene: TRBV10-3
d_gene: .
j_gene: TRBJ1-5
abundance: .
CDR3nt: TGTGCCATCAGTGAGTCGCTTGTGGGCAATCAGCCCCAGCATTTT
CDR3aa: CAISESLVGNQPQHF

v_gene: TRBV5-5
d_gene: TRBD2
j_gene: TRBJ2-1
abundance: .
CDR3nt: TGTGCCAGCAGCTTGGCCGGGGGGATTCTGGGTGAGCAGTTCTTC
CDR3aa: CASSLAGGILGEQFF

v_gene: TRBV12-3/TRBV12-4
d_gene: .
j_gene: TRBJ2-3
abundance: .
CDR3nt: TGTGCCAGCTTAGGGTTAAATACGCAGTATTTT
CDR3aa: CASLGLNTQYF

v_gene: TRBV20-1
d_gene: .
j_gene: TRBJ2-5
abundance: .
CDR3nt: TGCAGTGCTAGGTTCCCCCAAGAGACCCAGTACTTC
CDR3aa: CSARFPQETQYF

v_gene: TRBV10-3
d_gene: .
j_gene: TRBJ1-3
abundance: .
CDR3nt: TGTGCCATCAGGGGCCCCTCTGGAAACACCATATATTTT
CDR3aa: CAIRGPSGNTIYF

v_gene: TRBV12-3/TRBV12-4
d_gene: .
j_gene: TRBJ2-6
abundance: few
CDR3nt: TGTGCCAGCAGTTTAGCCCGCTCTGGGGCCAACGTCCTGACTTTC
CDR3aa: CASSLARSGANVLTF

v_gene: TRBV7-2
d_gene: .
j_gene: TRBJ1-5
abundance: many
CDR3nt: TGTGCCAGCAGCCCTTTGGCAGGGACGGATCAGCCCCAGCATTTT
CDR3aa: CASSPLAGTDQPQHF

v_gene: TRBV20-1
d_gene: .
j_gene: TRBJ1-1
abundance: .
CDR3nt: TGCAGTGCTAGGGCCGGGACGTTGAACACTGAAGCTTTCTTT
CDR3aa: CSARAGTLNTEAFF

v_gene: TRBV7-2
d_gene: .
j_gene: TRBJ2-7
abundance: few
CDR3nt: TGTGCCAGCAGCTTAGATAGCGGCCCTTACCCGCAGTACTTC
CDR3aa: CASSLDSGPYPQYF

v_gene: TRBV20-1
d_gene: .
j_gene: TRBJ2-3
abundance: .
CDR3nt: TGCAGTGCGATGGGACCGGGATCAGGGCCAGATACGCAGTATTTT
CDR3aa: CSAMGPGSGPDTQYF

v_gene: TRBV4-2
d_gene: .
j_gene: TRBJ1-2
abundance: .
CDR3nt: TGTGCCAGCAGCCAGTTACTGGGGGGAACCTATGGCTACACCTTC
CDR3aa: CASSQLLGGTYGYTF

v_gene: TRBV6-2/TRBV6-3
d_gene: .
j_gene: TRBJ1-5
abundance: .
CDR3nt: TGTGCCAGCAGTTACGTGGCCCGAGGGTATAGCAATCAGCCCCAGCATTTT
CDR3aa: CASSYVARGYSNQPQHF

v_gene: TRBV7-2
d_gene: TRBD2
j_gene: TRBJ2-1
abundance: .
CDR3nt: TGTGCCATCTTCGTGGGACTAGCGGGAAGAGCCGATTCCTACAATGAGCAGTTCTTC
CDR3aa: CAIFVGLAGRADSYNEQFF

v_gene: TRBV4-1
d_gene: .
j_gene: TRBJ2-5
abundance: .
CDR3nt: TGCGCCAGCAGCCAAGGGGGGCAGGGAAAGACCCAGTACTTC
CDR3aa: CASSQGGQGKTQYF

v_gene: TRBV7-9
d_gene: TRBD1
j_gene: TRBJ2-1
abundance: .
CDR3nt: TGTGCCAGCAGCTCCAGACAGGGGGCTCGAGGCAATGAGCAGTTCTTC
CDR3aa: CASSSRQGARGNEQFF